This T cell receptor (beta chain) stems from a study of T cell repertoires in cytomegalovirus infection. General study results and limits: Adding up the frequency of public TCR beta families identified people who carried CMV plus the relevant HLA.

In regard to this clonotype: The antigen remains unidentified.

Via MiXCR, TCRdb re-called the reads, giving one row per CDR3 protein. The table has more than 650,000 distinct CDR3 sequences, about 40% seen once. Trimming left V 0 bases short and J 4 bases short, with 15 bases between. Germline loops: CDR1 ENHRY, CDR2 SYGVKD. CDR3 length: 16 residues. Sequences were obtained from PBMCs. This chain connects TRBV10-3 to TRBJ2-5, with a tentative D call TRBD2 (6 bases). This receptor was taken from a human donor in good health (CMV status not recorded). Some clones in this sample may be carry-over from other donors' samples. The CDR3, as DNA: TGTGCCATCAGTGAGTCGCTCCGGGGAGGAGGAGAGACCCAGTACTTC. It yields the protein CAISESLRGGGETQYF.